The 13 T cell receptor beta chains in this list originate from one sample, sequenced in a study of T cells in Graves' hyperthyroidism and ophthalmopathy. The investigators amplified TCR beta CDR3 regions from RNA transcripts. The HTBI primer set was used in a first-round RT-PCR of the TCR CDR3. TCRdb called the multiplex PCR reads again in MiXCR, with one record for every CDR3 protein. The sample has about 400,000 distinct CDR3 sequences; approximately 14% are singletons. Sample: blood. Every receptor here comes from a woman aged 18-29 years with Graves' hyperthyroidism.

This clonotype was seen ten or more times. The chain couples TRBV11-1 to TRBJ2-1; 7 bases match TRBD2. The trim removed 0 bases at V and 2 bases at J, leaving 4 bases unmatched. Germline CDR1 is SGHAT and CDR2 is FQDESV (reference sequence). This CDR3 is built from 16 residues. The CDR3 DNA follows: TGTGCCAGCAGCTTAGCGGGAGGGCTAGCCTACAATGAGCAGTTCTTC. Translated, it gives CASSLAGGLAYNEQFF.

This clonotype showed up many times. This chain joins TRBV7-9 and TRBJ2-1; TRBD1 agrees at 9 bases. V lost 1 base, J lost 5 bases, and 9 bases stayed unmatched. Germline-derived CDR1 and CDR2 are SEHNR and FQNEAQ (reference sequence). This CDR3 spans 17 amino acids. In DNA, the CDR3 is TGTGCCAGCAGCTTAGGTTATTTGGGACAGGGAAACAATGAGCAGTTCTTC. Protein sequence: CASSLGYLGQGNNEQFF.

There are many counts of this clonotype. The chain employs TRBV6-1 and TRBJ2-2; 12 positions agree with TRBD2. J lost 3 bases, V lost 4 bases, and 0 bases had no gene match. CDR1 is MNHNS and CDR2 is SASEGT in the germline V gene. The CDR3 has 15 amino acids. CDR3 bases: TGTGCCAGCAGTGGGACTAGCGGGGACACCGGGGAGCTGTTTTTT. Its protein product is CASSGTSGDTGELFF.

This clonotype was seen many times. The V call is TRBV11-3, the J call TRBJ2-1; D is perhaps TRBD2 (6 bases). The CDR3 sequence is 15 residues long. Per the germline V gene, CDR1 is SGHNT and CDR2 is YENEEA. With 1 base removed from V and 3 bases from J, the gap between germline ends came to 10 bases. The CDR3 bases are TGTGCCAGCAGCTTAGGAGCGGGTCGCTACAATGAGCAGTTCTTC. Translation: CASSLGAGRYNEQFF. Full variable domain (missing parts from reference TRBV11-3 and TRBJ2-1): EAGVVQSPRYKIIEKKQPVAFWCNPISGHNTLYWYLQNLGQGPELLIRYENEEAVDDSQLPKDRFSAERLKGVDSTLKIQPAELGDSAVYLCASSLGAGRYNEQFFGPGTRLTVL.

Only a few counts were recorded for this clonotype. The chain couples TRBV7-2 to TRBJ1-2; D gene ambiguous. Trimming removed 5 bases from V and 1 base from J, with 17 bases in between. Germline lookup yields CDR1 SGHTA and CDR2 FQGNSA. The CDR3 extends over 16 amino acids. The CDR3 nucleotides read TGTGCCAGCAGCGTAACGGGAGGAAGAGATAACTATGGCTACACCTTC. Its protein is CASSVTGGRDNYGYTF.

This clonotype showed up many times. The chain links TRBV6-1 to TRBJ2-3; TRBD2 matches at 8 bases. CDR1 and CDR2 from the germline V gene are MNHNS and SASEGT. J lost 3 bases, V lost 3 bases, and 8 bases had no gene match. The CDR3 spans 16 residues. The CDR3, as DNA: TGTGCCAGCAGTGACTTTGCGGGGGGAGCTACAGATACGCAGTATTTT. Translating gives CASSDFAGGATDTQYF.

Details on this clonotype: At one boundary the junction diverges from the germline segment, which might be a read error. CDR3 sequence reads: CASSGQVDTGELSF. The CDR3 nucleotides are TGCGCCAGCAGCGGCCAGGTAGACACCGGGGAGCTGTCTTTT. This sequence joins TRBV5-1 and TRBJ2-2; possibly TRBD2 for D (5 bases). CDR1 is SGHRS and CDR2 is YFSETQ in the germline V gene. There are 14 residues in the CDR3.

The V gene is TRBV19, the J gene TRBJ1-2; 7 positions match TRBD1. J was trimmed by 2 bases and V by 8 bases; bases with no gene match: 5. Germline CDR1 is LNHDA and CDR2 is SQIVND (reference sequence). The CDR3 runs 13 residues. The CDR3 DNA is TGTGCCAGTGGGGACAGTATCAACTATGGCTACACCTTC. This translates into CASGDSINYGYTF.

This clonotype was seen a handful of times. The rearrangement uses TRBV15 and TRBJ1-5, with a possible D match to TRBD1 (5 bases). CDR3 length: 15 residues. V lost 1 base and J lost 6, with 13 bases in between. Germline values: CDR1 LNHNV, CDR2 YYDKDF (reference sequence). CDR3 region: CATSRGGPRGQPQHF. The CDR3 nucleotides are TGTGCCACCAGCAGAGGGGGACCCAGAGGTCAGCCCCAGCATTTT.

This clonotype was observed at least ten times. The chain joins TRBV9 to TRBJ2-3; 9 bases map to TRBD2. Germline values: CDR1 SGDLS, CDR2 YYNGEE. This CDR3 spans 16 amino acids. The V and J ends lost 0 bases and 2 bases, in that order; junction bases with no gene match: 4. CDR3 DNA: TGTGCCAGCAGCGTAGCAGCGGGAGGCCTCACAGATACGCAGTATTTT. Protein product: CASSVAAGGLTDTQYF.

This clonotype was seen a handful of times. The chain uses TRBV6-2 or TRBV6-3 and TRBJ1-4, with a weak D call TRBD1 (5 bases). V lost 8 bases and J lost 7, with 17 bases in between. Germline CDR1 MNHEY, CDR2 SVGEGT. This CDR3 has 14 amino acids. In DNA, the CDR3 is TGTGCCAGCGGTGACTACGGGGCTAGTGAAAAACTGTTTTTT. It yields the protein CASGDYGASEKLFF.

The chain has TRBV6-2 or TRBV6-3 and TRBJ2-1; TRBD1 or TRBD2 may be the D gene (5 bases each). Between the trimmed V and J ends, which lost 6 bases and 4 bases, there was a span of 16 bases. From germline, CDR1 is MNHEY and CDR2 SVGEGT. This CDR3 comprises 15 residues. CDR3 sequence: CASSVYSGGYNEQFF. The CDR3, as DNA: TGTGCCAGCAGCGTTTATAGTGGGGGATACAATGAGCAGTTCTTC.

This clonotype has ten or more counts. The rearrangement uses TRBV12-3 or TRBV12-4 and TRBJ2-2, with 10 positions matching TRBD2. The trim removed 6 bases at V and 4 bases at J, leaving 5 bases unmatched. The CDR3 is 15 residues long. CDR3 sequence reads: CASRPGLAATGELFF. CDR3 sequence (DNA): TGTGCCAGCAGACCCGGACTAGCGGCCACCGGGGAGCTGTTTTTT.